The T cell receptor beta chain described here comes from a study of T cells in Graves' hyperthyroidism and ophthalmopathy. Across the study: At the time of initial diagnosis and before any treatment, peripheral blood was collected.

Germline V gives CDR1 DFQATT, CDR2 SNEGSKA (reference sequence). The CDR3 contains 14 residues. Trimming took off 0 bases at V and 2 bases at J, with 11 bases between the two ends. Amplification yielded TCR beta CDR3 regions, with RNA transcripts as the source. First-round RT-PCR of the TCR CDR3 relied on the HTBI primer set. TCRdb itself ran the multiplex PCR reads through MiXCR, one entry per CDR3 protein. Among some 600,000 distinct CDR3 sequences listed, approximately 15% were seen once. Study observations and caveats: Stable hyperthyroidism was told apart from ophthalmopathy by a model built on 13 V-J features.

Not enrolled were patients with uncontrolled infection, other autoimmune disease, pregnancy or lactation. This clonotype was recorded at least ten times. Its target is unknown. The rearrangement links TRBV20-1 to TRBJ2-7; D not resolved. The sample was blood. The TCR was taken from a woman aged 25 to 45 with Graves' hyperthyroidism that later progressed to Graves' ophthalmopathy. The CDR3 reads CSAREPTLAYEQYF. CDR3 nucleotides: TGCAGTGCTAGAGAACCTACCCTGGCCTACGAGCAGTACTTC.